One sample yielded the 21 T cell receptor beta chains listed below, sequenced in a study of T-cell reconstitution after alpha-beta-depleted transplantation in children. Unique molecular identifiers tagged the TCRbeta library. TCRdb reanalysed the PCR reads using MiXCR and keeps one entry per CDR3 protein. The sample lists a few hundred thousand distinct CDR3 sequences; under 20% were seen once. The source material was PBMCs, mostly from graft donor cells, sampled 360 days after TCRalphabeta/CD19-depleted stem cell transplant. The receptor set was obtained from a boy younger than two who had a stem cell transplant for Wiskott-Aldrich syndrome, so the T cells may come from the graft donor.

The chain has TRBV29-1 and TRBJ1-3, with D possibly matching TRBD1 (5 bases). This CDR3 spans 13 amino acids. Trimming removed 6 bases from V and 4 bases from J, with 13 bases in between. Germline CDR1 SQVTM, CDR2 ANQGSEA. For the CDR3, the DNA is TGCAGCGTACCAGTGGGGGTCGGAAACACCATATATTTT. This sequence encodes CSVPVGVGNTIYF.

This sequence joins TRBV4-2 and TRBJ2-3; 13 nucleotides match TRBD2. Germline V CDR1 and CDR2: LGHNA, YNFKEQ. The V gene end was trimmed by 3 bases and the J gene end by 4 bases; junction bases not matched to a gene: 4. The CDR3 sequence is 16 residues long. CDR3 amino acids: CASSQPGLAGSDTQYF. For the CDR3, the DNA is TGTGCCAGCAGCCAGCCGGGACTAGCGGGATCAGATACGCAGTATTTT.

This clonotype was detected many times. The rearrangement links TRBV12-3 or TRBV12-4 to TRBJ2-1, with 8 bases identical to TRBD2. V shed 5 bases, J shed 4 bases, and the junction held 13 bases outside the gene matches. The CDR3 is 17 amino acids. CDR3 DNA sequence: TGTGCCAGCAGTGTCAGCCCGGGACTAGAGGGTTACAATGAGCAGTTCTTC. Translating it yields CASSVSPGLEGYNEQFF.

This clonotype was found many times. Here the CDR3 reads CASSLGTGFGNEQFF. CDR3 DNA sequence: TGTGCCAGCAGTTTAGGGACAGGGTTTGGCAATGAGCAGTTCTTC. The chain recombines TRBV12-3 or TRBV12-4 with TRBJ2-1; 8 nucleotides line up with TRBD1. Losses at the gene ends were 1 base for V and 6 bases for J; bases not matched to a gene: 5. This CDR3 is built from 15 residues.

In this sample, this clonotype turned up many times. The rearrangement uses TRBV7-2 and TRBJ2-2; 11 positions agree with TRBD2. The trim removed 4 bases at V and 5 bases at J, leaving 6 bases unmatched. The CDR3 is 16 residues long. CDR1 and CDR2 (germline): SGHTA, FQGNSA. CDR3 sequence reads: CASSSPSGGLTGELFF. The CDR3 bases are TGTGCCAGCAGCTCACCTAGCGGGGGGCTTACCGGGGAGCTGTTTTTT.

There are a few counts of this clonotype. The chain recombines TRBV20-1 with TRBJ1-2, with no clear D. The V end was cut by 0 bases, the J end by 11 bases, with 13 bases between. The CDR3 consists of 12 residues. Germline-derived CDR1 and CDR2 are DFQATT and SNEGSKA (reference sequence). The CDR3 loop is CSARDRVSRYTF. DNA for the CDR3: TGCAGTGCTAGAGATCGGGTGTCAAGGTACACCTTC.

The chain combines TRBV2 with TRBJ1-6, with D maybe TRBD1 (6 bases). The germline V and J ends were trimmed by 3 bases and 1 base, with 13 bases remaining between them. This CDR3 is 17 amino acids long. Per germline, CDR1 SNHLY and CDR2 FYNNEI. The CDR3 nucleotides are TGTGCCAGCAGTGACAGGGGTGGTGTTTCCTATAATTCACCCCTCCACTTT. Amino acid sequence: CASSDRGGVSYNSPLHF.

The chain joins TRBV2 to TRBJ2-3, with 9 positions matching TRBD2. The germline V gene encodes CDR1 SNHLY and CDR2 FYNNEI. After removal of 6 bases from V and 4 bases from J, the junction contained 17 bases not matched to a gene. The CDR3 is 18 amino acids. The CDR3 region is CASSNLAGWVPGADTQYF. In DNA, the CDR3 is TGTGCCAGCAGCAATCTAGCGGGATGGGTTCCAGGGGCAGATACGCAGTATTTT.

V usage is TRBV11-3 and J usage is TRBJ2-5, with TRBD1 matching over 8 bases. This CDR3 comprises 17 residues. Trimming cost V 1 base and J 4 bases; bases outside gene matches: 11. Germline CDR1 and CDR2: SGHNT and YENEEA. The DNA of the CDR3 is TGTGCCAGCAGCTTAGGGAAGACAGACAGGGGACGAGAGACCCAGTACTTC. Translated, it gives CASSLGKTDRGRETQYF.

This clonotype was counted only a few times. This chain uses TRBV6-5 with TRBJ2-2, with TRBD2 matching over 11 bases. V lost 3 bases, J lost 5 bases, and 14 bases stayed unmatched. This CDR3 is 19 amino acids long. Germline values: CDR1 MNHEY, CDR2 SVGAGI. DNA of the CDR3: TGTGCCAGCAGTTATACCCACCGACTAGCGGGAAGGGGGACCGGGGAGCTGTTTTTT. Amino acid sequence: CASSYTHRLAGRGTGELFF.

The chain is built from TRBV29-1 and TRBJ2-7, with 8 positions matching TRBD1. The CDR3 runs to 14 residues. Germline lookup yields CDR1 SQVTM and CDR2 ANQGSEA. The V and J ends lost 7 bases and 5 bases, in that order; junction bases with no gene match: 13. DNA for the CDR3: TGCAGCGCTGGGACAGGCGCCTCGGGGGACGAGCAGTACTTC. Protein: CSAGTGASGDEQYF.

The V and J genes are TRBV24-1 and TRBJ2-7; 7 bases match TRBD2. Germline V gives CDR1 KGHDR, CDR2 SFDVKD. The V segment lost 4 bases and the J segment 0 bases; nucleotides outside the gene matches: 5. CDR3 length: 15 residues. In DNA, the CDR3 is TGTGCCACCAGTGACGCGACTAGCCGCTCCTACGAGCAGTACTTC. Translation: CATSDATSRSYEQYF.

This clonotype was counted a few times. The J gene is TRBJ2-1, the V gene TRBV6-5; TRBD2 matches 11 bases. The J segment lost 4 bases and the V segment lost 2 bases, leaving 4 bases of the junction unmatched. Per the germline V gene, CDR1 is MNHEY and CDR2 is SVGAGI. The CDR3 consists of 16 residues. Here the CDR3 reads CASSYALAGGYNEQFF. In nucleotides, the CDR3 is TGTGCCAGCAGTTACGCCCTAGCGGGGGGTTACAATGAGCAGTTCTTC.

This clonotype turned up a few times. V and J are TRBV2 and TRBJ2-1; 12 bases fit TRBD2. The length of the CDR3 is 18 residues. CDR1 SNHLY and CDR2 FYNNEI come from the germline V gene. The trim removed 4 bases at V and 6 bases at J, leaving 13 bases unmatched. Here the CDR3 reads CASSAPAPGLAGLNEQFF. The CDR3, as DNA: TGTGCCAGCAGTGCCCCGGCCCCGGGACTAGCGGGTCTCAATGAGCAGTTCTTC.

This clonotype was recorded many times. The chain uses TRBV12-3 or TRBV12-4 and TRBJ2-5; tentative D call: TRBD1 (6 bases). There are 12 residues in the CDR3. Trimming left V 6 bases short and J 5 bases short, with 10 bases between. The CDR3 DNA follows: TGTGCCAGCAGGGGGACACGGGAGACCCAGTACTTC. It encodes CASRGTRETQYF.

The chain is built from TRBV7-6 and TRBJ2-7, with 10 positions matching TRBD2. Trimming cost V 6 bases and J 3 bases; bases outside gene matches: 11. This CDR3 spans 16 amino acids. Germline V gene data show CDR1 as SGHVS and CDR2 as FNYEAQ. CDR3 protein: CASSPRPAGGLYEQYF. For the CDR3, the DNA is TGTGCCAGCAGTCCCCGCCCAGCGGGAGGGCTCTACGAGCAGTACTTC.

This clonotype was detected only a few times. V gene TRBV9 combines with J gene TRBJ1-2; D remains ambiguous. This CDR3 has 13 amino acids. The V end was cut by 2 bases, the J end by 6 bases, with 11 bases between. Looked up from germline, CDR1 is SGDLS and CDR2 is YYNGEE. CDR3 in amino acids: CASSVGGLNGYTF. The CDR3 coding sequence is TGTGCCAGCAGCGTGGGAGGTCTCAATGGCTACACCTTC.

The V gene is TRBV11-2, the J gene TRBJ2-2; 10 bases align to TRBD2. The CDR3 consists of 22 residues. The V gene end was trimmed by 2 bases and the J gene end by 5 bases; junction bases not matched to a gene: 23. CDR1 SGHAT and CDR2 FQNNGV come from the germline V gene. CDR3 protein: CASSLHIIPRLAGGKVTGELFF. DNA for the CDR3: TGTGCCAGCAGCTTACATATCATCCCGCGGTTAGCGGGAGGAAAAGTGACCGGGGAGCTGTTTTTT.

This clonotype was observed a handful of times. V usage is TRBV7-2 and J usage is TRBJ2-7; 13 bases map to TRBD2. The CDR3 runs 17 residues. Germline V gene sequence: CDR1 SGHTA, CDR2 FQGNSA. With V trimmed by 6 bases and J by 5 bases, 13 bases remained unmatched. DNA for the CDR3: TGTGCCAGCAGTCCGGGGGCCGGGACTAGCGGGGACCACGAGCAGTACTTC. Its protein is CASSPGAGTSGDHEQYF.

In this sample, this clonotype turned up a few times. The CDR3 DNA reads as TGTGCCAGCAGTTCGTCGCAGGGGGCTAGGTACACTGAAGCTTTCTTT. Amino acids: CASSSSQGARYTEAFF. The V and J genes are TRBV12-3 or TRBV12-4 and TRBJ1-1; 8 bases align to TRBD1. The CDR3 is 16 amino acids. The V segment lost 4 bases and the J segment 3 bases; nucleotides outside the gene matches: 10.

This clonotype has only a few counts. The chain links TRBV28 to TRBJ2-3; D uncertain. Trimming took off 7 bases at V and 1 base at J, with 12 bases between the two ends. There are 14 residues in the CDR3. From germline, CDR1 is MDHEN and CDR2 SYDVKM. The CDR3 sequence: CASTRIKGTDTQYF. The CDR3 DNA sequence: TGTGCCAGCACCAGAATAAAAGGCACAGATACGCAGTATTTT.